A single sample gave rise to the 23 T cell receptor beta chains below, sequenced in a study of PD-L1 blockade in urothelial cancer. The data were produced by immunoSEQ multiplex PCR, yet TCRdb's version contains in-frame clones alone and is incomplete. The sample records 20,000 to 25,000 clones, 82% being singletons. The time point: peripheral blood 6 weeks after treatment start. The material sequenced was PBMCs, taken around atezolizumab (anti-PD-L1) treatment. These receptors were collected from a man in his sixties or seventies with urothelial cancer.

V and J are TRBV5-6 and TRBJ2-1; unclear D gene. Deletions cut 2 bases from V and 5 bases from J, with 5 bases between. There are 12 residues in the CDR3. The germline V gene has CDR1 SGHDT and CDR2 YYEEEE. CDR3 loop: CASSLGDNEQFF. CDR3 coding DNA: TGTGCCAGCAGCTTAGGAGACAATGAGCAGTTCTTC.

This clone was observed once. The chain couples TRBV29-1 to TRBJ2-7, with a weak D call TRBD2 (7 bases). Germline V lookup: CDR1 SQVTM, CDR2 ANQGSEA. This CDR3 is 15 amino acids long. V dropped 3 bases and J dropped 2 bases, with 17 bases sitting between them. The chain's CDR3 is CSVEGGGSPTYEQYF. In DNA form, the CDR3 reads TGCAGCGTTGAGGGGGGCGGGAGTCCAACCTACGAGCAGTACTTC.

V usage is TRBV6-1 and J usage is TRBJ2-2, with a possible D match to TRBD1 (5 bases). V was clipped by 7 bases and J by 6 bases, with 18 bases between them. The germline gives CDR1 MNHNS, CDR2 SASEGT. The CDR3 covers 15 residues. The CDR3 reads CASKRSQGNAGELFF. Written as DNA, the CDR3 is TGTGCCAGCAAACGATCCCAGGGCAACGCCGGGGAGCTGTTTTTT.

The chain couples TRBV6-7 to TRBJ2-7; TRBD2 matches 12 bases. TRBV6-7 belongs to the ORF category, with a function that is uncertain. There are 13 residues in the CDR3. With 11 bases clipped from V and 2 bases from J, the junction kept 4 bases outside the gene matches. The CDR3 coding sequence is TGTGCCCACGGACTAGCGGGAACCTACGAGCAGTACTTC. It yields the protein CAHGLAGTYEQYF.

This clone was observed a handful of times. The chain joins TRBV19 to TRBJ2-4, with 10 bases lining up with TRBD1. The CDR3 length is 13 residues. J was trimmed by 7 bases and V by 8 bases; bases with no gene match: 5. Germline V gene sequence: CDR1 LNHDA, CDR2 SQIVND (reference sequence). CDR3 coding DNA: TGTGCCAGTGACCCGGGACAGGGGAACATTCAGTACTTC. Protein sequence: CASDPGQGNIQYF.

This clone was detected once. It is unclear where the CDR3 begins or ends on the DNA, so no DNA is shown, and the CDR3 is as TCRdb lists it. V is TRBV18 and J is TRBJ2-6; the DNA was not compared with TRBD1, the D call given in the table. The CDR3 region is 15 residues in length, termini included. Germline-derived CDR1 and CDR2 are KGHSH and LQKENI. The CDR3 loop reads CASSPSVLRANVLTF.

This clone was seen a single time. The chain has TRBV5-1 and TRBJ2-7; D is perhaps TRBD1 (6 bases). Trimming left V 0 bases short and J 2 bases short, with 18 bases between. This CDR3 has 17 amino acids. Germline V lookup: CDR1 SGHRS, CDR2 YFSETQ. CDR3 sequence (DNA): TGCGCCAGCAGCTTGGTGAGCAGGACAGCGAAAGCCTACGAGCAGTACTTC. Protein: CASSLVSRTAKAYEQYF.

The chain joins TRBV20-1 to TRBJ2-7; D gene unclear. The germline V gene has CDR1 DFQATT and CDR2 SNEGSKA (reference sequence). This CDR3 has 11 amino acids. V lost 6 bases and J 3 bases, leaving 9 bases between the germline ends. CDR3 loop: CSALSGYEQYF. CDR3 nucleotide sequence: TGCAGTGCCCTGTCGGGCTACGAGCAGTACTTC.

The V and J genes are TRBV19 and TRBJ1-4, with D unresolved. This CDR3 contains 13 residues. The ends were cut back, 1 base at V and 8 bases at J, with 8 bases in the middle. Germline-derived CDR1 and CDR2 are LNHDA and SQIVND (reference sequence). The CDR3 protein is CASSIVLAEKLFF. The DNA of the CDR3 is TGTGCCAGTAGTATAGTATTGGCAGAAAAACTGTTTTTT.

The V and J genes are TRBV5-4 and TRBJ2-3; the match to TRBD2 covers 8 bases. After removal of 0 bases from V and 2 bases from J, the junction contained 11 bases not matched to a gene. The germline gives CDR1 SGHNT, CDR2 YYREEE (reference sequence). This CDR3 has 18 amino acids. The CDR3 here is CASSLAVTSGKFTDTQYF. DNA of the CDR3: TGTGCCAGCAGCTTGGCCGTCACTAGCGGTAAATTCACAGATACGCAGTATTTT.

The chain has TRBV29-1 and TRBJ2-1; TRBD2 aligns across 11 bases. Germline V lookup: CDR1 SQVTM, CDR2 ANQGSEA. The CDR3 has 13 residues. With V trimmed by 4 bases and J by 9 bases, 5 bases remained unmatched. CDR3 DNA sequence: TGCAGCGTTGTTGGGACTAGCGGAGGTGAGCAGTTCTTC. Amino acids: CSVVGTSGGEQFF.

The chain joins TRBV19 to TRBJ1-3, with D possibly being TRBD1 (5 bases). This CDR3 is built from 17 residues. V shed 8 bases and J shed 0 bases, with 20 bases lying between them. The germline gives CDR1 LNHDA, CDR2 SQIVND (reference sequence). The CDR3 DNA reads TGTGCCAGTCGTCGCGGTCCGGGGGGTACCTCTGGAAACACCATATATTTT. This codes for CASRRGPGGTSGNTIYF.

The genes are TRBV4-3 and TRBJ2-3, with D unclear. The CDR3 sequence is 16 residues long. Germline CDR1 reads LGHNA; CDR2 reads YSLEER. The V end lost 0 bases, the J end lost 1 base, and 11 bases lay between the germline ends. The CDR3 DNA is TGCGCCAGCAGCCAAGACTACCCCTCGGGCACAGATACGCAGTATTTT. It is translated as CASSQDYPSGTDTQYF.

The chain carries TRBV6-1 and TRBJ2-2; no reliable D call. Trimming shortened V by 3 bases and J by 5 bases, and 4 bases separated the two germline ends. CDR3 size: 12 residues. CDR1 and CDR2 from the germline V gene are MNHNS and SASEGT. CDR3 in amino acids: CASSESTGELFF. CDR3 DNA sequence: TGTGCCAGCAGTGAGAGTACCGGGGAGCTGTTTTTT.

The genes are TRBV9 and TRBJ2-3; D is undetermined. V was trimmed by 1 base and J by 6 bases, leaving 12 bases between them. Looked up from germline, CDR1 is SGDLS and CDR2 is YYNGEE. The CDR3 contains 14 residues. The CDR3 spells CASSVSLNRDTQYF. The CDR3 bases are TGTGCCAGCAGCGTATCCCTAAATCGGGATACGCAGTATTTT.

Only one count was recorded for this clone. This chain links TRBV9 with TRBJ1-4; D ambiguous. V lost 3 bases to trimming and J lost 8 bases, with 14 bases between them. This CDR3 has 14 amino acids. The germline V gene encodes CDR1 SGDLS and CDR2 YYNGEE. CDR3 nucleotides: TGTGCCAGCAGCGCGGGGATCTTTAGCGAAAAACTGTTTTTT. Residues: CASSAGIFSEKLFF.

The V and J genes are TRBV4-2 and TRBJ1-2; D not resolved. The V gene lost 1 base and the J gene lost 6 bases, with 9 bases spanning the gap. The CDR3 extends over 13 amino acids. The germline gives CDR1 LGHNA, CDR2 YNFKEQ. In DNA, the CDR3 is TGTGCCAGCAGCCAAGGAGGATGGGATGGCTACACCTTC. As protein: CASSQGGWDGYTF.

On this clone itself: The germline gene is not matched at one end of the junction; a read error may be the cause. The rearrangement joins TRBV4-2 to TRBJ2-3, with D perhaps matching TRBD2 (5 bases). The CDR3 runs 13 residues. Germline CDR1 is LGHNA and CDR2 is YNFKEQ. The CDR3 is CVSSQDVADTQYF. CDR3 coding DNA: TGTGTCAGCAGCCAAGATGTAGCGGATACGCAGTATTTT.

This clone was seen once. The chain recombines TRBV27 with TRBJ1-5; 8 nucleotides match TRBD1. CDR3 length: 14 amino acids. Germline V lookup: CDR1 MNHEY, CDR2 SMNVEV (reference sequence). The ends lost 0 bases at V and 7 bases at J; junction bases unmatched: 2. CDR3 amino acids: CASSLSRQGQPQHF. The CDR3 nucleotides are TGTGCCAGCAGTTTATCTAGACAGGGGCAGCCCCAGCATTTT.

V usage is TRBV15 and J usage is TRBJ2-1; D might be TRBD1 (6 bases). The CDR3 is 13 residues long. Germline V lookup: CDR1 LNHNV, CDR2 YYDKDF (reference sequence). Trimming left V 0 bases short and J 16 bases short, with 16 bases between. The CDR3 DNA follows: TGTGCCACCAGCAGAGAGCCGGAACAGGGTATATTCTTC. This sequence encodes CATSREPEQGIFF.

This rearrangement joins TRBV7-2 to TRBJ2-7, with 9 bases that match TRBD2. The J segment lost 3 bases and the V segment lost 5 bases, leaving 8 bases of the junction unmatched. CDR3 length equals 15 residues. Germline CDR1 is SGHTA and CDR2 is FQGNSA. The CDR3 DNA reads as TGTGCCAGCAGCCCCCGGACTAGCGCGGGCTACGAGCAGTACTTC. This encodes CASSPRTSAGYEQYF. Together with reference TRBV7-2 and TRBJ2-7, the CDR3 gives the full variable domain: GAGVSQSPSNKVTEKGKDVELRCDPISGHTALYWYRQSLGQGLEFLIYFQGNSAPDKSGLPSDRFSAERTGGSVSTLTIQRTQQEDSAVYLCASSPRTSAGYEQYFGPGTRLTVT.

The genes are TRBV7-3 and TRBJ1-4; no reliable D call. Germline values: CDR1 SGHTA, CDR2 FQGTGA. The CDR3 length is 16 residues. Trimming stripped 1 base from V and 3 bases from J, with 12 bases between. CDR3 coding DNA: TGTGCCAGCAGCTTAAGCTTGGCGGCCGCTAATGAAAAACTGTTTTTT. This translates into CASSLSLAAANEKLFF.

This clone was counted a single time. The CDR3 bases are TGTGCCAGCAGTTTCGGACTAGCGGGGCTGTTTTTT. Protein product: CASSFGLAGLFF. This rearrangement joins TRBV28 to TRBJ2-2; TRBD2 matches 11 bases. Trimming took 3 bases from V and 13 from J; bases not matched to a gene: 1. The CDR3 runs 12 residues. CDR1 and CDR2 from the germline V gene are MDHEN and SYDVKM. The full variable domain, in which reference TRBV28 and TRBJ2-2 provide the parts outside the CDR3, is DVKVTQSSRYLVKRTGEKVFLECVQDMDHENMFWYRQDPGLGLRLIYFSYDVKMKEKGDIPEGYSVSREKKERFSLILESASTNQTSMYLCASSFGLAGLFFGEGSRLTVL.